This TCR beta chain was observed in a study of Ad26.COV2.S vaccination and SARS-CoV-2 variants (dated by TCRdb to about 2021). Notes on the research overall: Vaccine-arm donors came from COV1001, a multicentre, randomized, double-blind, placebo-controlled phase I-IIa trial of Ad26.COV2.S in healthy adults. Ad26.COV2.S was given intramuscularly at 5x10^10 or 1x10^11 viral particles, as a single shot or as two shots 56 days apart. TCRbeta repertoire sequencing served as the tool for gauging how specific and how broad the SARS-CoV-2-reactive T cell receptors were following Ad26.COV2.S vaccination. A total of 32 samples were included in the TCR-sequenced set, comprising roughly 20 Ad26.COV2.S vaccine recipients, 5 placebo recipients and 8 SARS-CoV-2 convalescent individuals. Trial participants were randomized into five groups of five, in which low-dose or high-dose Ad26.COV2.S was given once or twice, or placebo was given on both occasions. Throughout the experiments and outcome assessment, investigators stayed blinded to trial group allocation. Paper-wide results and their limitations: Non-spike TCR breadth was comparable between vaccine and placebo recipients, consistent with the vaccine containing only spike. The authors noted that total T cell responses may have been underestimated by the TCR breadth and depth analyses. After vaccination, substantial breadth of spike-specific CD8+ and CD4+ T cell responses was reported. The study lacked the statistical power to compare responses across vaccine doses or regimens. Higher spike-specific TCR breadth was observed in Ad26.COV2.S recipients than in placebo recipients (P = 0.0014).

As for this clone: Its antigen specificity is not known. No clone much larger than this one lies a single base away; base qualities are absent.

The immunoSEQ Assay was used to sequence TCRbeta CDR3 regions. After extraction, genomic DNA underwent amplification by bias-controlled multiplex PCR, followed by high-throughput sequencing. The study's processing was this. To quantify the absolute abundance of each unique TCRbeta CDR3 region, sequences were collapsed and filtered. T cell fraction was estimated by normalizing TCRbeta template counts to usable DNA, with usable DNA measured through amplification of reference genes found in all nucleated cells. Repertoire TCRs were annotated as SARS-CoV-2-specific by exact matching of V gene, CDR3 amino acid sequence and J gene to a known reactive TCR set. The reference SARS-CoV-2 TCR set came from MIRA and was filtered for enrichment in COVID-19-positive ImmuneCODE repertoires, removing public or cross-reactive TCRs. Drawing on the MIRA antigens, annotated TCRs were analysed further at the level of specific ORF or position within ORF. Depth was the summed frequency of annotated unique rearrangements, while breadth was defined as annotated unique rearrangements over total unique productive rearrangements. Two-sided Wilcoxon rank-sum tests were applied when comparing TCR breadth between groups. TCRdb mirrors the immuneACCESS table, restricted to in-frame sequences. Some clones are absent from its copies; in checked studies, under half trace to an unresolved V gene, and the reason for the others is unknown. The V and J calls and the clone size are those of that table, but D and trimming were determined from the DNA. In this sample the table shows some 290,000 clones, approximately 86% of which occur a single time. The ten largest clones add up to 1.5% to 2.5% of the sample.

V ends up 3 bases short and J 4 bases short, with an unmatched junction base count of 8. Via the germline V gene (reference sequence), CDR1 is LNHDA and CDR2 SQIVND. The CDR3, cysteine through phenylalanine, is 15 amino acids long. Only the CDR3 part of the read is kept: 45 bases, read in frame from the first base. This specimen's treatment or condition label, per the study, means: some 20 received Ad26.COV2.S at low or high dose, single or two shots; 5 received placebo; per-sample allocation not given. Repertoires of vaccine and placebo recipients were sequenced from samples collected on day 63 after the first injection. In Cohort 1b, about two dozen adults aged 18-55 years were enrolled at a single site in Boston, USA, between 29 July and 7 August 2020. As a vaccine, Ad26.COV2.S was a replication-incompetent adenovirus type 26 vector that expressed a prefusion-stabilized SARS-CoV-2 spike protein derived from the original Wuhan strain.

This sequence originates from a person between 18 and 65 years old who received the Ad26.COV2.S COVID-19 vaccine or a placebo. The sample consisted of peripheral blood, taken in a trial of Ad26.COV2.S vaccine versus placebo. This chain is built from TRBV19 and TRBJ1-2; 7 junctional bases match TRBD1. The CDR3 protein is CASSIAHRGGYGYTF. In nucleotides, the sequence is TGTGCCAGTAGTATCGCACACAGGGGAGGCTATGGCTACACCTTC. Supplemented by the reference TRBV19 and TRBJ1-2 proteins around the CDR3, the complete variable domain is DGGITQSPKYLFRKEGQNVTLSCEQNLNHDAMYWYRQDPGQGLRLIYYSQIVNDFQKGDIAEGYSVSREKKESFPLTVTSAQKNPTAFYLCASSIAHRGGYGYTFGSGTRLTVV.